The source of this T cell receptor (beta chain) is a study of CXCR3-negative and CXCR3-positive naive CD8 T cells. UMI-labeled 5' RACE yielded the TRB cDNA libraries. TCRdb re-called the 5' RACE reads and catalogs CDR3 proteins one per entry, DNA excluded. The sample table includes 65,000 to 75,000 distinct CDR3 sequences. Study-wide results and limits: In CXCR3-positive naive cells, the TRB CDR3s were more hydrophobic than in CXCR3-negative naive cells.

Comment on this clonotype: Antigen unknown.

CDR3 length: 15 residues. Germline CDR1 is SGHTA and CDR2 is FQGNSA. The source of this sequence is a human donor in good health. Some clones in this sample may be carry-over from other donors' samples. Material: naive CXCR3+ CD8+ T cells from blood. The sample's subset: CD45RO-CCR7+CD27+CD95- naive CD8+ T cells expressing CXCR3 (TNR3+). The rearrangement joins TRBV7-2 to TRBJ1-5. The CDR3 is CASSLHQDSNQPQHF.